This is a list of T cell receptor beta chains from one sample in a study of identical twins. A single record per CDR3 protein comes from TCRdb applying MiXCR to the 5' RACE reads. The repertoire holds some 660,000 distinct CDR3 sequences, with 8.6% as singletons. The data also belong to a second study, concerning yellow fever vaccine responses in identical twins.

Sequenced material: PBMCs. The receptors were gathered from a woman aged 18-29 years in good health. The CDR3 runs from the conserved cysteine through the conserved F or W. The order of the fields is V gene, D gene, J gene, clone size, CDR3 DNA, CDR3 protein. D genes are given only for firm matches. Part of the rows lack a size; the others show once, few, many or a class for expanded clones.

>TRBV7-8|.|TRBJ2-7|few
TGTGCCAGCAGCTTAGAGCGTGCGGAGCCTTACGAGCAGTACTTC
CASSLERAEPYEQYF
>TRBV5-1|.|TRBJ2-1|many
TGCGCCAGCAGCTTGGAATGGGGGGACAATGAGCAGTTCTTC
CASSLEWGDNEQFF
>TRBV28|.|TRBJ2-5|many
TGTGCCAGCAGTTTGACAGCGCGTGGAGAGACCCAGTACTTC
CASSLTARGETQYF
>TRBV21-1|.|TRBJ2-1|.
TGTGCCAGCAGCAAGGGACTAGCGGGAGGGAGTGAGCAGTTCTTC
CASSKGLAGGSEQFF
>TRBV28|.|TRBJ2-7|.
TGTGCCAGCAGTTTATGGGCCCTCACAGGGCCCCCCTACGAGCAGTACTTC
CASSLWALTGPPYEQYF
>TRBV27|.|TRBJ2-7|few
TGTGCCAGCAGTTGGCAGGCGGGTTCCTACGAGCAGTACTTC
CASSWQAGSYEQYF
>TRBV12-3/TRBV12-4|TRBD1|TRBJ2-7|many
TGTGCCAGCAGGGGGACAGGCACGGACGAGCAGTACTTC
CASRGTGTDEQYF
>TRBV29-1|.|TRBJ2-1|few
TGCAGCGTGGCAGAGGGAACTACCCCTGCGGAGCAGTTCTTC
CSVAEGTTPAEQFF
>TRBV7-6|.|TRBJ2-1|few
TGTGCCAGCAGCCCGCCCCCAGGACCCTCCTACAATGAGCAGTTCTTC
CASSPPPGPSYNEQFF
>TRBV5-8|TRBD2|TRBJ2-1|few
TGTGCCAGCAGCTTTATTGCTAGCGGGAGATCCGGCAATGAGCAGTTCTTC
CASSFIASGRSGNEQFF
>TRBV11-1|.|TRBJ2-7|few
TGTGCCAGCAGCTTACTCCCAGACCTCTACGAGCAGTACTTC
CASSLLPDLYEQYF
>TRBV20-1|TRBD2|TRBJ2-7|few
TGCAGTGCTAGAGTGGTAGCGGGAGCCGCGGAGCAGTACTTC
CSARVVAGAAEQYF
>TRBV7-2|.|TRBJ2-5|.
TGTGCCAGCAGCTTAGTAGTAGACCCGACCCAGTACTTC
CASSLVVDPTQYF
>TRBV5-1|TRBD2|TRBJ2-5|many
TGCGCCAGCAGCCTTGGGACTAGCGGAGGGGGGGAGACCCAGTACTTC
CASSLGTSGGGETQYF
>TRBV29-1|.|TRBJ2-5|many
TGCAGCGTTGACTTCGGGAGTAACCCCCAGGGGACCCAGTACTTC
CSVDFGSNPQGTQYF
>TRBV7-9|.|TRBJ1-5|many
TGTGCCAGCAGCTTAGGACAGACAAATCAGCCCCAGCATTTT
CASSLGQTNQPQHF
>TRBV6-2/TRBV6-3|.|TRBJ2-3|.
TGTGCCAGCAGTTACTCAAATAGTCCGCAGTATTTT
CASSYSNSPQYF
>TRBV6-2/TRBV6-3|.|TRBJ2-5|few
TGTGCCAGCAGTTACGGGCCAGGGGGGGTCCAAGAGACCCAGTACTTC
CASSYGPGGVQETQYF
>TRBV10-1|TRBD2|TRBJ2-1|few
TGCGCCAGCAGTGGTGGCGGACTAGCGGGAGAGCAGCAGTTCTTC
CASSGGGLAGEQQFF
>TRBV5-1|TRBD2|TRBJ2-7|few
TGCGCCAGCAGCTTCGACGGGAGGGGGGCCTACGAGCAGTACTTC
CASSFDGRGAYEQYF
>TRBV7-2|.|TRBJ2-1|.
TGTGCCAGCAGCCCCCAGCGCAACTCCTACAATGAGCAGTTCTTC
CASSPQRNSYNEQFF
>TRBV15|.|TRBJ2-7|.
TGTGCCACCAGCAGAGACGTGGCGAGTCAGACCGAGCAGTACTTC
CATSRDVASQTEQYF
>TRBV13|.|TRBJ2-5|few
TGTGCCAGCAGCTTAGGGCAGGGGGGTCTGGAGACCCAGTACTTC
CASSLGQGGLETQYF
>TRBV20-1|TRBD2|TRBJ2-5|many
TGCAGTGCTAGAGGACGCCAACAGCGGGAGATCGGGGAGACCCAGTACTTC
CSARGRQQREIGETQYF
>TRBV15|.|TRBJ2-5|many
TGTGCCACCAGCAGAGATCTGGGCAGCCAAGAGACCCAGTACTTC
CATSRDLGSQETQYF
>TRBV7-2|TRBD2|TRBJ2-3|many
TGTGCCAGCAGCTTAGGGCCACTAGCGGGGGGCGGCTGGCAAGATACGCAGTATTTT
CASSLGPLAGGGWQDTQYF
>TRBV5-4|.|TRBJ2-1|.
TGTGCCAGCAGCTCCTTGACAGTGACCCCTTTTGAGCAGTTCTTC
CASSSLTVTPFEQFF
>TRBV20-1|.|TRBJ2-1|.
TGCAGTGCTAGAGATACGACCCCGGGTGAGCAGTTCTTC
CSARDTTPGEQFF
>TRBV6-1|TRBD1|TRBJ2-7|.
TGTGCCAGCAGCCCCTCTGGACAGGGCAATTACGAGCAGTACTTC
CASSPSGQGNYEQYF
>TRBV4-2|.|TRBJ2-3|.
TGTGCCAGCAGCCCGCGCTCGGGACAAACTAGCACAGATACGCAGTATTTT
CASSPRSGQTSTDTQYF
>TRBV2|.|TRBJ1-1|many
TGTGCCAGCAGTCTAAACGGCAGGAACACTGAAGCTTTCTTT
CASSLNGRNTEAFF
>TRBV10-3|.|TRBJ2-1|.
TGTGCCATCAGTACTAGTTCCTACAATGAGCAGTTCTTC
CAISTSSYNEQFF
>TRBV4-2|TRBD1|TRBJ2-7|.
TGTGCCAGCAGCCCAGAAGCTGGGACAGGGTCTTTTTACGAGCAGTACTTC
CASSPEAGTGSFYEQYF
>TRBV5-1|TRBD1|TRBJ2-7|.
TGCGCCAGCAGCTCCCGGACAGGGTTCTACGAGCAGTACTTC
CASSSRTGFYEQYF
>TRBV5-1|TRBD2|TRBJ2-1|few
TGCGCCAGCAGCATAGCGGGGGGGTCCTACAATGAGCAGTTCTTC
CASSIAGGSYNEQFF
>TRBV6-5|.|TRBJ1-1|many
TGTGCCAGCAGTTACTCGAGGGACACTGAAGCTTTCTTT
CASSYSRDTEAFF
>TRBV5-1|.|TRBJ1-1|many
TGCGCCAGTGCGGGGAACACTGAAGCTTTCTTT
CASAGNTEAFF
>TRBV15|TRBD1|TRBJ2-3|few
TGTGCCACCAGAGGACAGGATCCCGATACGCAGTATTTT
CATRGQDPDTQYF
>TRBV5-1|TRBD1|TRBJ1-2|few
TGCGCCAGCAAGACAGGACAGGACTATGGCTACACCTTC
CASKTGQDYGYTF
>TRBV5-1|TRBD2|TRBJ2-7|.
TGCGCCAGCAGCCCGGGACTAGCGGGAGGATTAGGCCTTGGGGAGCAGTACTTC
CASSPGLAGGLGLGEQYF
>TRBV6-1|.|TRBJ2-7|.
TGTGCCAGCAGCTTGGACGGGATTTTCAACGAGCAGTACTTC
CASSLDGIFNEQYF
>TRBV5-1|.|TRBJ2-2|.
TGCGCCAGCAGCCTTTCCCTGGGGGACACCGGGGAGCTGTTTTTT
CASSLSLGDTGELFF
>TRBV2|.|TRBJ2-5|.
TGTGCCAGCAGTGAAGGGTTACAAGCCCAGTACTTC
CASSEGLQAQYF
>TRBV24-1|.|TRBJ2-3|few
TGTGCCACCAATTATAAGGACAGTGTTAGCACAGATACGCAGTATTTT
CATNYKDSVSTDTQYF
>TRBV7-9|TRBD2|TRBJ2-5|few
TGTGCCAGCAGCTTGGCTAGCGGGGGGGCTGAAGAGACCCAGTACTTC
CASSLASGGAEETQYF
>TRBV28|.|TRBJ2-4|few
TGTGCCAGCAGTTTATATCTTGGAGGGGGAAGAAACATTCAGTACTTC
CASSLYLGGGRNIQYF
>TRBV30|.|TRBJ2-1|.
TGTGCCTGGAGTAGTACCGGGGGTGAGCAGTTCTTC
CAWSSTGGEQFF
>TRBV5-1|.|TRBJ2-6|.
TGCGCCAGCAGCTTGGACGGAACTTGGGGGGCCAACGTCCTGACTTTC
CASSLDGTWGANVLTF
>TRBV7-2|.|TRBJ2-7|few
TGTGCCAGCAGCCCAAGGGGGGACGGGAGTCGGGACGAGCAGTACTTC
CASSPRGDGSRDEQYF
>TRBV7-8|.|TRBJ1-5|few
TGTGCCAGCAGCTTAGAGGGGACCTCTTTCAATCAGCCCCAGCATTTT
CASSLEGTSFNQPQHF
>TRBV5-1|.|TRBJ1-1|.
TGCGCCAGCAGCTTGGATGGGAGGGTCACTGAAGCTTTCTTT
CASSLDGRVTEAFF
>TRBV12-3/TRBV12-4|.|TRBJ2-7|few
TGTGCCAGCAGTTTATTTAGGCCCCAGCTCAACGAGCAGTACTTC
CASSLFRPQLNEQYF
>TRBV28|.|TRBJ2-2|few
TGTGCCAGCCTTCAGGGTGCTTACACCGGGGAGCTGTTTTTT
CASLQGAYTGELFF
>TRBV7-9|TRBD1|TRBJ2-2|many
TGTGCCAGCAGCCCGGGACAGGAGGGATGGACCGGGGAGCTGTTTTTT
CASSPGQEGWTGELFF
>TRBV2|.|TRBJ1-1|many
TGTGCCAGCAGTCGGATAGGAGAAGCTTTCTTT
CASSRIGEAFF
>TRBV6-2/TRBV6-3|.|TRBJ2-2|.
TGTGCCAGCAGGTATTCAGGTACCGGGGAGCTGTTTTTT
CASRYSGTGELFF
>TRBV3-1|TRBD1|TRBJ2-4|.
TGTGCCAGCAGCCAGGGACAGGGGGCGAACATTCAGTACTTC
CASSQGQGANIQYF